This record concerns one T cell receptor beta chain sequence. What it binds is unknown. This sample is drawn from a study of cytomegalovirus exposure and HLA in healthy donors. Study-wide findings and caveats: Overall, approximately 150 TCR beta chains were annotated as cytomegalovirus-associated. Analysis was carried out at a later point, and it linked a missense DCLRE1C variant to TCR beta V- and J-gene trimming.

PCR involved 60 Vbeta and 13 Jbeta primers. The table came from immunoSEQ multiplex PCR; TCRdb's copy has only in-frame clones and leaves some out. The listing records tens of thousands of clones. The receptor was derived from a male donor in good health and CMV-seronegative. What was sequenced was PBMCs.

CDR3 coding DNA: TGTGCCAGCAGCGTAGCCGGGACTAGCGATTTGGGTACGCAGTATTTT. Translated, it gives CASSVAGTSDLGTQYF. The gene calls are TRBV9 and TRBJ2-3; 10 bases match TRBD2. The CDR3 runs 16 residues. Germline V gives CDR1 SGDLS, CDR2 YYNGEE. After removal of 0 bases from V and 8 bases from J, the junction contained 9 bases not matched to a gene.